The clone carrying this TCR beta chain was counted at least ten times. Libraries used roughly 20,000 to 1,100,000 sorted naive CD8 T cells and 10%, 30% or 50% RNA input. Researchers sorted naive CD8 T cells as cells that were CD8+CD4-CCR7+CD45RA+. The CDR3 is made up of 14 amino acids. Trimming stripped 0 bases from V and 1 base from J, with 6 bases between. Germline V gene lookup returns CDR1 ENHRY and CDR2 SYGVKD. The data stem from a study of molecular identifiers for immune sequencing clone quantification. The use of previously described methods and listed TCR primers produced the bulk TCR libraries. TCRdb re-called the PCR reads with MiXCR, one entry per CDR3 protein. Of 80,000 to 100,000 distinct CDR3 sequences listed, about 24% are singletons.

The TCR originated in a human donor in good health. Some libraries in this study had Jurkat cell RNA spiked in. Sequencing used naive CD8+ T cells from blood, with Jurkat cell RNA spiked in. The subset here: FACS-sorted CD8+CD4-CCR7+CD45RA+ naive T cells. The V and J genes are TRBV10-3 and TRBJ2-5; D not resolved. CDR3 DNA sequence: TGTGCCATCAGTGAGTCACCAGGCCAAGAGACCCAGTACTTC. Amino acid sequence: CAISESPGQETQYF.